Here is one TCR beta chain with its context. This sample stems from a study of blood T cell repertoires in COVID-19. Overall study: The study drew acute and convalescent COVID-19 samples from the United States, Italy and Spain. The analysed material was cDNA or gDNA that came from T cells, B-cell-depleted T cells, or PBMCs.

After removal of 8 bases from V and 1 base from J, the junction contained 7 bases not matched to a gene. Germline V CDR1 and CDR2: SQVTM, ANQGSEA. This CDR3 contains 13 residues. Original data processing: Estimation of nucleated cell counts relied on the amplification of reference gene primers. Generated by immunoSEQ multiplex PCR, the TCRdb table keeps only in-frame clones and is missing some. The V and J calls and clone size are taken from that table; D and trimming were inferred from the DNA. The table has around 250,000 clones, roughly four fifths seen once. V gene TRBV29-1 combines with J gene TRBJ1-2; TRBD1 matches at 7 bases. The sample was peripheral blood. The receptor was isolated from an elderly woman with acute or convalescent COVID-19. In DNA form, the CDR3 reads TGCAGCTCCAGGGACAGTGATAACTATGGCTACACCTTC. This translates into CSSRDSDNYGYTF.